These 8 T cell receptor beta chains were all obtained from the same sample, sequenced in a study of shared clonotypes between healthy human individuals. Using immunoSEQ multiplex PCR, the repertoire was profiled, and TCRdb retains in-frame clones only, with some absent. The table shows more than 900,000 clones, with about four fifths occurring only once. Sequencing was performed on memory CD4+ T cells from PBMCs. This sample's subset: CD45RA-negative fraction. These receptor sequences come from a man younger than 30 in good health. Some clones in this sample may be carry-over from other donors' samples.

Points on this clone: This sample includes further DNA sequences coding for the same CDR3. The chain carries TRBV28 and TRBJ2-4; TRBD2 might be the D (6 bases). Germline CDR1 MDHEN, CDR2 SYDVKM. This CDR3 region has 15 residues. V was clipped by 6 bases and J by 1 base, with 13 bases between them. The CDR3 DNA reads TGTGCCAGCAGCCCCCCCGGAGGGGCCAAAAACATTCAGTACTTC. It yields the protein CASSPPGGAKNIQYF. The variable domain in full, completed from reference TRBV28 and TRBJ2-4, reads DVKVTQSSRYLVKRTGEKVFLECVQDMDHENMFWYRQDPGLGLRLIYFSYDVKMKEKGDIPEGYSVSREKKERFSLILESASTNQTSMYLCASSPPGGAKNIQYFGAGTRLSVL.

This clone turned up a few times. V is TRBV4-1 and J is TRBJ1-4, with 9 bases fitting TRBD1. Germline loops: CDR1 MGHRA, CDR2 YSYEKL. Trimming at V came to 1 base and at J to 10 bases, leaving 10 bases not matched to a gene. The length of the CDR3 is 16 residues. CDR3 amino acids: CASSQAWGTGKAKLFF. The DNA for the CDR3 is TGCGCCAGCAGCCAAGCATGGGGGACAGGGAAAGCAAAACTGTTTTTT.

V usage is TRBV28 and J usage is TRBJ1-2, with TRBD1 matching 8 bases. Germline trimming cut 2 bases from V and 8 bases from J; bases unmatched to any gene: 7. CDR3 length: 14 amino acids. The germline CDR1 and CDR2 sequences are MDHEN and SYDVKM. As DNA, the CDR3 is TGTGCCAGCAGTTTACCGACAGGGGCCGGCGGCTACACCTTC. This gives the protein CASSLPTGAGGYTF.

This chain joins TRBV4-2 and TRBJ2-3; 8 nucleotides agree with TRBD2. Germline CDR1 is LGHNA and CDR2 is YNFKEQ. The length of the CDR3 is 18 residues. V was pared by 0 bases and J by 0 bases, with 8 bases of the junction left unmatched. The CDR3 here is CASSQEAFPSGSTDTQYF. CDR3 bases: TGTGCCAGCAGCCAAGAGGCTTTTCCTAGCGGGAGCACAGATACGCAGTATTTT.

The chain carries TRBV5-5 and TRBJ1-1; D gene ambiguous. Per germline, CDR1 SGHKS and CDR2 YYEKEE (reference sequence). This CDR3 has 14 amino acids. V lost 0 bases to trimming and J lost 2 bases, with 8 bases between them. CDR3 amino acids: CASSLDVANTEAFF. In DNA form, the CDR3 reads TGTGCCAGCAGCTTGGACGTCGCTAACACTGAAGCTTTCTTT.

The CDR3 DNA is TGCGCCAGCCGCCGCACGGGACTAGCGGGAGGCGAGCAGTTCTTC. It encodes CASRRTGLAGGEQFF. The chain has TRBV5-1 and TRBJ2-1; 15 nucleotides agree with TRBD2. The V gene's germline CDR1 is SGHRS and CDR2 YFSETQ. The CDR3 is 15 amino acids. After removal of 7 bases from V and 10 bases from J, the junction contained 9 bases not matched to a gene.

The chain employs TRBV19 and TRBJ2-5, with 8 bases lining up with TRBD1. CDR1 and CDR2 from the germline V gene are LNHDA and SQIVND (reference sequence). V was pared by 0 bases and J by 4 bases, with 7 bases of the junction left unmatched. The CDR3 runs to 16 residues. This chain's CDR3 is CASSIESYRGLETQYF. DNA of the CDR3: TGTGCCAGTAGTATAGAGTCCTACAGGGGGTTAGAGACCCAGTACTTC.

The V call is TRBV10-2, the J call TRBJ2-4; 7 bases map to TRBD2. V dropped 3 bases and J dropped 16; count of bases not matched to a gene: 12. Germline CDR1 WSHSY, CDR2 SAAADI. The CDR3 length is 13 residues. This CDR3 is CASSDPSGRVTYF. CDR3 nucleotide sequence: TGCGCCAGCAGTGATCCTAGCGGTCGTGTGACCTACTTC.